A single sample gave rise to the 19 T cell receptor beta chains below, sequenced in a study. Sequencing was performed with immunoSEQ multiplex PCR; in TCRdb, only in-frame clones are kept and a portion is missing. The repertoire holds around 54,000 clones, with more than 80% as singletons. Sequences were obtained from PBMCs. The origin of the receptors is a man between 40 and 49 years old with rheumatoid arthritis.

The gene calls are TRBV29-1 and TRBJ2-6; TRBD2 might be the D (6 bases). Germline V gene data show CDR1 as SQVTM and CDR2 as ANQGSEA. V lost 1 base and J 0 bases, leaving 7 bases between the germline ends. This CDR3 has 15 amino acids. The CDR3 DNA is TGCAGCGTTGAAGGGGAGGACTCTGGGGCCAACGTCCTGACTTTC. Translated, it gives CSVEGEDSGANVLTF.

This clone was seen only once. The chain joins TRBV7-8 to TRBJ2-4, with 7 bases aligning to TRBD1. The CDR3 runs 19 residues. CDR1 is SGHVS and CDR2 is FQNEAQ in the germline V gene. The ends lost 5 bases at V and 0 bases at J; junction bases unmatched: 16. CDR3 in amino acids: CASSVEGALAPLAKNIQYF. CDR3 sequence (DNA): TGTGCCAGCAGCGTTGAGGGGGCGTTGGCCCCTTTAGCCAAAAACATTCAGTACTTC.

The rearrangement links TRBV27 to TRBJ2-3; unclear D gene. Germline lookup yields CDR1 MNHEY and CDR2 SMNVEV (reference sequence). The CDR3 totals 14 residues. Trimming removed 1 base at V and 4 bases at J, with 9 bases between. CDR3 sequence: CASSLFQEPDTQYF. CDR3 DNA: TGTGCCAGCAGTTTATTCCAGGAGCCAGATACGCAGTATTTT.

The gene calls are TRBV2 and TRBJ2-4, with a weak D call TRBD1 (5 bases). V was cut by 2 bases and J by 0 bases, with 14 bases left in between. The CDR3 is 17 residues long. The germline V gene encodes CDR1 SNHLY and CDR2 FYNNEI. The CDR3 bases are TGTGCCAGCAGTGAAAGGTTAGGGGCCTTAGCCAAAAACATTCAGTACTTC. Its protein product is CASSERLGALAKNIQYF.

This clone has just one count. The chain carries TRBV3-1 (or the pseudogene TRBV3-2) and TRBJ1-2, with 8 bases that match TRBD1. J gave up 4 bases and V 7 bases, and 5 bases lay outside the gene matches. The CDR3 is 13 residues long. Germline V lookup: CDR1 LGHDT, CDR2 YNNKEL (reference sequence). The CDR3 here is CASKKGQGYGYTF. The CDR3 DNA follows: TGTGCCAGCAAGAAAGGACAGGGCTATGGCTACACCTTC.

The chain is built from TRBV12-5 and TRBJ2-1, with TRBD1 identical over 11 bases. The CDR3 is 14 residues long. J lost 10 bases, V lost 1 base, and 3 bases had no gene match. From germline, CDR1 is LGHNT and CDR2 FRNRAP. The CDR3 sequence: CASGLGTGGGEQFF. CDR3 bases: TGTGCTAGTGGTTTGGGGACAGGGGGCGGAGAGCAGTTCTTC. Full variable domain (remainder filled in from reference TRBV12-5 and TRBJ2-1): DARVTQTPRHKVTEMGQEVTMRCQPILGHNTVFWYRQTMMQGLELLAYFRNRAPLDDSGMPKDRFSAEMPDATLATLKIQPSEPRDSAVYFCASGLGTGGGEQFFGPGTRLTVL.

In its sample, this clone was seen once. This chain uses TRBV6-5 with TRBJ2-7; 12 bases fit TRBD2. This CDR3 spans 15 amino acids. V shed 2 bases, J shed 3 bases, and the junction held 2 bases outside the gene matches. Germline V CDR1 and CDR2: MNHEY, SVGAGI. The CDR3 nucleotides read TGTGCCAGCAGTTACCTAGCGGGGGGGCTCTACGAGCAGTACTTC. Translation: CASSYLAGGLYEQYF.

CDR3 residues: CASSGQGTKNIQYF. The CDR3 DNA sequence: TGCGCCAGCAGCGGACAGGGGACCAAAAACATTCAGTACTTC. The gene calls are TRBV5-1 and TRBJ2-4; 9 nucleotides align to TRBD1. The CDR3 consists of 14 residues. Germline trimming cut 4 bases from V and 2 bases from J; bases unmatched to any gene: 1. Germline values: CDR1 SGHRS, CDR2 YFSETQ.

This chain joins TRBV4-2 and TRBJ2-2; D gene ambiguous. V lost 4 bases, J lost 4 bases, and 16 bases lay in between. Germline V gene data show CDR1 as LGHNA and CDR2 as YNFKEQ. The CDR3 is made up of 16 amino acids. This CDR3 is CASSPKSGVSTGELFF. In nucleotides, the CDR3 is TGTGCCAGCAGCCCCAAGAGTGGGGTTAGCACCGGGGAGCTGTTTTTT.

This chain connects TRBV10-1 to TRBJ1-2; 11 bases are shared with TRBD1. The CDR3 extends over 14 amino acids. V lost 2 bases to trimming and J lost 7 bases; unmatched junction nucleotides: 3. The V gene's germline CDR1 is WNHNN and CDR2 SYGVQD (reference sequence). The CDR3 sequence is CASSEGQGATGYTF. CDR3 bases: TGCGCCAGCAGTGAGGGACAGGGGGCCACTGGCTACACCTTC.

The V gene is TRBV3-1 (or the pseudogene TRBV3-2), the J gene TRBJ1-5; unclear D gene. This CDR3 is 14 amino acids long. V lost 2 bases to trimming and J lost 2 bases, with 7 bases between them. Germline lookup yields CDR1 LGHDT and CDR2 YNNKEL (reference sequence). The CDR3 is CASSQKAGNQPQHF. CDR3 coding DNA: TGTGCCAGCAGCCAAAAGGCAGGCAATCAGCCCCAGCATTTT.

The V call is TRBV27, the J call TRBJ1-2; D may be TRBD1 (5 bases). Germline CDR1 reads MNHEY; CDR2 reads SMNVEV (reference sequence). Trimming took off 6 bases at V and 8 bases at J, with 22 bases between the two ends. The CDR3 covers 15 residues. The CDR3 loop reads CASSGLPPRGDGYTF. DNA for the CDR3: TGTGCCAGCAGCGGCCTTCCGCCCCGAGGGGACGGCTACACCTTC.

The CDR3 DNA sequence: TGTGCCAGCAGTGAAAGGAGGGACACTGAAGCTTTCTTT. It codes for CASSERRDTEAFF. V is TRBV6-1 and J is TRBJ1-1; no clear D. Germline V CDR1 and CDR2: MNHNS, SASEGT. V was trimmed by 2 bases and J by 3 bases, leaving 7 bases between them. The CDR3 totals 13 residues.

The chain is built from TRBV27 and TRBJ1-4; TRBD1 matches at 7 bases. CDR1 and CDR2 (germline): MNHEY, SMNVEV (reference sequence). The CDR3 runs to 13 residues. Trimming removed 8 bases from V and 8 bases from J; junction bases left unmatched: 8. The CDR3 spells CASSRGAGEKLFF. The DNA of the CDR3 is TGTGCCAGCTCCAGGGGGGCGGGGGAAAAACTGTTTTTT. The complete variable domain, with remaining parts taken from reference TRBV27 and TRBJ1-4, reads EAQVTQNPRYLITVTGKKLTVTCSQNMNHEYMSWYRQDPGLGLRQIYYSMNVEVTDKGDVPEGYKVSRKEKRNFPLILESPSPNQTSLYFCASSRGAGEKLFFGSGTQLSVL.

The chain joins TRBV28 to TRBJ2-2; maybe TRBD2 (6 bases). Germline V gives CDR1 MDHEN, CDR2 SYDVKM. CDR3 length: 15 amino acids. V was trimmed by 7 bases and J by 7 bases, leaving 19 bases between them. The CDR3 DNA follows: TGTGCCAGCACCGGGTTTTGGGGGGAACTCGGGGAGCTGTTTTTT. This sequence encodes CASTGFWGELGELFF.

The chain employs TRBV27 and TRBJ2-1, with 8 bases lining up with TRBD2. Germline loops: CDR1 MNHEY, CDR2 SMNVEV (reference sequence). This CDR3 has 16 residues. Trimming at V came to 1 base and at J to 2 bases, leaving 4 bases not matched to a gene. The CDR3 sequence is CASSLFTSGTYNEQFF. Written as DNA, the CDR3 is TGTGCCAGCAGTTTATTTACTAGCGGAACCTACAATGAGCAGTTCTTC.

This clone showed up just once. The gene calls are TRBV7-2 and TRBJ2-6; 8 bases align to TRBD2. CDR3 length: 17 residues. The germline gives CDR1 SGHTA, CDR2 FQGNSA. V shed 3 bases and J 0 bases; nucleotides not matched to a gene: 4. CDR3 amino acids: CASSFSGAYSGANVLTF. As DNA, the CDR3 is TGTGCCAGCAGCTTTAGCGGGGCCTACTCTGGGGCCAACGTCCTGACTTTC.

V usage is TRBV19 and J usage is TRBJ2-1; the match to TRBD1 covers 12 bases. Germline assignment: CDR1 LNHDA and CDR2 SQIVND (reference sequence). J gave up 9 bases and V 5 bases, and 8 bases lay outside the gene matches. The CDR3 covers 15 residues. In nucleotides, the CDR3 is TGTGCCAGTAGTCATTCCGGGACAGGGGGCATTGAGCAGTTCTTC. This encodes CASSHSGTGGIEQFF.

This rearrangement joins TRBV18 to TRBJ1-5, with a possible D match to TRBD1 (5 bases). This CDR3 has 15 amino acids. CDR1 and CDR2 (germline): KGHSH, LQKENI. V lost 3 bases and J 0 bases, leaving 9 bases between the germline ends. The CDR3 DNA sequence: TGTGCCAGCTCACCCGGGACGGATAGCAATCAGCCCCAGCATTTT. This gives the protein CASSPGTDSNQPQHF.